A single sample gave rise to the 20 T cell receptor beta chains below, sequenced in a study of shared clonotypes between healthy human individuals. The protocol was immunoSEQ multiplex PCR, while the TCRdb copy is restricted to in-frame clones and leaves out a portion. The top ten hold 0.36% of the sample, which has fewer than 1.8 million clones, roughly 98.5% seen once. Sequencing input: naive CD4+ T cells sorted from blood. Subset noted: CD45RA+ positively selected. All receptors come from a man aged 25 to 45 in good health.

CDR3 amino acids: CSVGASGLGNIQYF. CDR3 nucleotide sequence: TGCAGCGTTGGGGCTAGCGGGCTAGGGAACATTCAGTACTTC. This chain connects TRBV29-1 to TRBJ2-4, with 8 nucleotides matching TRBD2. This CDR3 spans 14 amino acids. V lost 4 bases and J lost 7; bases outside the gene matches: 9. Per germline, CDR1 SQVTM and CDR2 ANQGSEA.

V usage is TRBV7-9 and J usage is TRBJ2-1, with 9 bases aligning to TRBD2. There are 15 residues in the CDR3. CDR1 is SEHNR and CDR2 is FQNEAQ in the germline V gene (reference sequence). V lost 1 base to trimming and J lost 9 bases; unmatched junction nucleotides: 7. Here the CDR3 reads CASSLGGTSHGEQFF. The CDR3, as DNA: TGTGCCAGCAGCTTAGGGGGGACTAGCCATGGTGAGCAGTTCTTC.

This clone was detected once. The chain has TRBV5-4 and TRBJ2-1; weak D call: TRBD2 (6 bases). V lost 5 bases to trimming and J lost 5 bases, with 14 bases between them. Germline V gene lookup returns CDR1 SGHNT and CDR2 YYREEE (reference sequence). The length of the CDR3 is 14 residues. CDR3 sequence (DNA): TGTGCCAGCAGTTCCACTAGCACACACAATGAGCAGTTCTTC. This codes for CASSSTSTHNEQFF.

The V and J genes are TRBV28 and TRBJ2-1; no firm D call. The V gene's germline CDR1 is MDHEN and CDR2 SYDVKM. The CDR3 covers 15 residues. The germline V and J ends were trimmed by 5 bases and 3 bases, with 14 bases remaining between them. The CDR3 loop reads CASSKQYSVYNEQFF. The CDR3 region has the DNA TGTGCCAGCAGTAAGCAATACTCCGTCTACAATGAGCAGTTCTTC. The variable domain in full, completed from reference TRBV28 and TRBJ2-1, reads DVKVTQSSRYLVKRTGEKVFLECVQDMDHENMFWYRQDPGLGLRLIYFSYDVKMKEKGDIPEGYSVSREKKERFSLILESASTNQTSMYLCASSKQYSVYNEQFFGPGTRLTVL.

The chain carries TRBV27 and TRBJ1-1, with D unclear. The V and J ends lost 6 bases and 1 base respectively, with 12 bases between them. CDR3 size: 14 residues. Per germline, CDR1 MNHEY and CDR2 SMNVEV (reference sequence). The CDR3 DNA follows: TGTGCCAGCAGACAGAGCCCAGCGAACACTGAAGCTTTCTTT. The encoded protein is CASRQSPANTEAFF.

The chain has TRBV28 and TRBJ1-2; TRBD1 might be the D (5 bases). Per the germline V gene, CDR1 is MDHEN and CDR2 is SYDVKM. The CDR3 spans 13 residues. V was trimmed by 3 bases and J by 7 bases, leaving 12 bases between them. In DNA form, the CDR3 reads TGTGCCAGCAGTTTTGTCAGGGTCGGTGGCTACACCTTC. Translated, it gives CASSFVRVGGYTF.

The chain combines TRBV4-2 with TRBJ2-7; possible D gene TRBD1, 5 bases. The CDR3 totals 16 residues. Germline CDR1 is LGHNA and CDR2 is YNFKEQ. The V gene lost 0 bases and the J gene lost 1 base, with 13 bases spanning the gap. CDR3 coding DNA: TGTGCCAGCAGCCAAGAAAGGCAGGGATTTTCCTACGAGCAGTACTTC. Translation: CASSQERQGFSYEQYF.

This rearrangement joins TRBV14 to TRBJ2-5; the D gene is possibly TRBD1 (7 bases). CDR1 SGHDN and CDR2 FVKESK come from the germline V gene. This CDR3 region has 16 residues. Trimming took 0 bases from V and 7 from J, leaving 18 bases between them. The CDR3, as DNA: TGTGCCAGCAGCCAAGAAAAATGGCGTCAGGGGGGGACCCAGTACTTC. It specifies CASSQEKWRQGGTQYF.

This chain uses TRBV19 with TRBJ2-1; 7 nucleotides match TRBD1. Unmatched junction bases numbered 5, after V lost 5 bases and J lost 1 base. The CDR3 is 15 residues long. CDR1 LNHDA and CDR2 SQIVND come from the germline V gene (reference sequence). CDR3 loop: CASSPRDSSYNEQFF. Written as DNA, the CDR3 is TGTGCCAGTAGTCCCCGGGACAGTTCCTACAATGAGCAGTTCTTC.

The CDR3 nucleotides are TGTGCCAGTAGTATCCAGATAGGGTTTGGCAATGAGCAGTTCTTC. Translating it yields CASSIQIGFGNEQFF. V usage is TRBV19 and J usage is TRBJ2-1; D is uncertain. From germline, CDR1 is LNHDA and CDR2 SQIVND (reference sequence). This CDR3 spans 15 amino acids. The germline V and J ends were trimmed by 3 bases and 6 bases, with 15 bases remaining between them.

The genes are TRBV9 and TRBJ2-7, with TRBD2 matching 7 bases. This CDR3 comprises 14 residues. Germline CDR1 reads SGDLS; CDR2 reads YYNGEE. V shed 4 bases and J 4 bases; nucleotides not matched to a gene: 8. The CDR3: CASSLSGERYEQYF. In nucleotides, the CDR3 is TGTGCCAGCAGCCTCAGCGGGGAAAGATACGAGCAGTACTTC.

This chain connects TRBV15 to TRBJ2-7; TRBD2 agrees at 8 bases. Germline trimming cut 5 bases from V and 3 bases from J; bases unmatched to any gene: 9. Germline V gives CDR1 LNHNV, CDR2 YYDKDF (reference sequence). This CDR3 has 15 residues. The CDR3: CATSPGGDLDYEQYF. CDR3 in DNA: TGTGCCACCAGCCCCGGGGGGGACTTGGACTACGAGCAGTACTTC.

This clone was picked up one time. The V and J genes are TRBV5-1 and TRBJ2-7; TRBD2 might be the D (5 bases). CDR1 and CDR2 (germline): SGHRS, YFSETQ. This CDR3 comprises 16 residues. Deletions cut 4 bases from V and 0 bases from J, with 17 bases between. The CDR3 nucleotides read TGCGCCAGCAGCCCCGGGGTTGACTGGAGCTCCTACGAGCAGTACTTC. Its protein is CASSPGVDWSSYEQYF.

This chain connects TRBV7-9 to TRBJ1-1; no definite D call. Germline V gives CDR1 SEHNR, CDR2 FQNEAQ (reference sequence). V lost 6 bases and J 0 bases, leaving 8 bases between the germline ends. There are 13 residues in the CDR3. The CDR3 spells CASRQGVNTEAFF. CDR3 in DNA: TGTGCCAGCAGGCAAGGTGTGAACACTGAAGCTTTCTTT.

This clone is a singleton in its sample. The rearrangement links TRBV27 to TRBJ2-7; D might be TRBD1 or TRBD2, each matching 5 bases. The V gene's germline CDR1 is MNHEY and CDR2 SMNVEV (reference sequence). Trimming stripped 4 bases from V and 2 bases from J, with 15 bases between. The CDR3 runs 15 residues. This CDR3 is CASSSIGTATYEQYF. CDR3 in DNA: TGTGCCAGCAGTTCGATTGGGACCGCTACCTACGAGCAGTACTTC.

The DNA for the CDR3 is TGTGCCAGCAGGTCGACCGGGCAGCTTATCTCTGGAAACACCATATATTTT. It is translated as CASRSTGQLISGNTIYF. V is TRBV27 and J is TRBJ1-3; no firm D call. V lost 6 bases and J lost 0, with 18 bases in between. Germline CDR1 reads MNHEY; CDR2 reads SMNVEV (reference sequence). The CDR3 loop spans 17 amino acids.

CDR3 sequence: CARSLDTTYTF. The CDR3 region has the DNA TGTGCCAGAAGCTTGGACACCACCTACACCTTC. The chain employs TRBV5-3 and TRBJ1-2; no reliable D call. TRBV5-3 qualifies as an ORF whose function is uncertain. This CDR3 spans 11 amino acids. Trimming cost V 0 bases and J 10 bases, with 7 bases left between them.

This CDR3 is CASSQTGPLAYEQYF. CDR3 nucleotides: TGTGCCAGCAGCCAAACGGGGCCTCTTGCCTACGAGCAGTACTTC. The V and J genes are TRBV16 and TRBJ2-7; perhaps D is TRBD1 or TRBD2 (5 bases each). The V and J ends lost 2 bases and 2 bases respectively, with 13 bases between them. This CDR3 comprises 15 residues. Germline CDR1 reads KGHSY; CDR2 reads FQNENV.

The rearrangement joins TRBV4-1 to TRBJ1-2; D is perhaps TRBD1 (5 bases). CDR1 is MGHRA, CDR2 YSYEKL, per germline. The V and J ends lost 4 bases and 4 bases respectively, with 10 bases between them. The CDR3 contains 13 residues. CDR3 sequence (DNA): TGCGCCAGCAGCCCTCAGGGAACCTATGGCTACACCTTC. Protein product: CASSPQGTYGYTF.

The DNA for the CDR3 is TGTGCCAGCACCCCACTAATACAAGAGACCCAGTACTTC. It encodes CASTPLIQETQYF. The rearrangement uses TRBV7-9 and TRBJ2-5; D ambiguous. The CDR3 consists of 13 residues. Germline V gene lookup returns CDR1 SEHNR and CDR2 FQNEAQ (reference sequence). V lost 7 bases and J lost 2, with 11 bases in between.